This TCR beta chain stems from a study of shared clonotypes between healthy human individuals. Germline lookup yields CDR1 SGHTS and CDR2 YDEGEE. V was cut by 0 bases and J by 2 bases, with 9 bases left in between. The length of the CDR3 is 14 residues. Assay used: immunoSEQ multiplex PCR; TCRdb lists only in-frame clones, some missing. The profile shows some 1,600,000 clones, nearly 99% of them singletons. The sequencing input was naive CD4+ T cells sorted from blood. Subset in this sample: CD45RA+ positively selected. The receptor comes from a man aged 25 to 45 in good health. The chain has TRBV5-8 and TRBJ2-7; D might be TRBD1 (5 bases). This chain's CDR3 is CASSLETATYEQYF. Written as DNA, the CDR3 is TGTGCCAGCAGCTTGGAGACAGCCACCTACGAGCAGTACTTC.